This TCR beta chain was sequenced during a study of blood T cell repertoires in COVID-19. Across the study: Sample material is recorded as cDNA or gDNA derived from T cells, B-cell-depleted T cells, or PBMCs.

The CDR3 loop spans 13 amino acids. Trimming took 5 bases from V and 8 from J; bases not matched to a gene: 7. CDR1 is MNHEY and CDR2 is SVGAGI in the germline V gene. Original handling: Amplification from reference gene primers served as the basis for estimated nucleated cell counts. Sequencing was performed with immunoSEQ multiplex PCR; in TCRdb, only in-frame clones are kept and a portion is missing. The V and J calls and clone size were taken over from that table, and D and trimming were inferred from the DNA. Found here are 130,000 to 150,000 clones, roughly 80% of them singletons; the top ten hold 6.5% to 8.5%.

The sequencing sample was made of peripheral blood. The chain has TRBV6-5 and TRBJ1-2, with 8 bases fitting TRBD1. This TCR came from a human donor with acute or convalescent COVID-19. The donor label of this sample is uncertain. CDR3 amino acids: CASSLNRGEGYTF. The CDR3 nucleotides are TGTGCCAGCAGTCTGAACAGGGGGGAAGGCTACACCTTC.